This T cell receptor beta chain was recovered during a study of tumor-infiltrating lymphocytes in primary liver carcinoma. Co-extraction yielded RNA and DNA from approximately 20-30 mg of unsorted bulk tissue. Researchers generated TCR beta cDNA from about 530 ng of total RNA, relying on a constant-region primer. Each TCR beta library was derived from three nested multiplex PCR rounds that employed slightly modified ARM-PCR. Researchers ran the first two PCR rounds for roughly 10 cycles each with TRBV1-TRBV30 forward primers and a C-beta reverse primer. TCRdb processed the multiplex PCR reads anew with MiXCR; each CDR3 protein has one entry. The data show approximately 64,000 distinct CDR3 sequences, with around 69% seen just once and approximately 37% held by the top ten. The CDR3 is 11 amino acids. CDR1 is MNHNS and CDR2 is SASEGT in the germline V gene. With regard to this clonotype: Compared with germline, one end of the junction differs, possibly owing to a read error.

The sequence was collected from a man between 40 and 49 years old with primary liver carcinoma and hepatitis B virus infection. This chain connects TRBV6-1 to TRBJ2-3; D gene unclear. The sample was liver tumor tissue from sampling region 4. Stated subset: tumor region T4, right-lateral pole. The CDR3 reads CASGETDMQYF. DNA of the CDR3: TGTGCCAGCGGTGAAACAGATATGCAGTATTTT.